The present TCR beta chain was sequenced within a study of glioma-infiltrating T cells. Regarding the study as a whole: Non-neoplastic patients had below-expected tissue-blood divergence, while all gliomas exceeded expectation.

V dropped 8 bases and J dropped 0; count of bases not matched to a gene: 0. Germline CDR1 SNHLY, CDR2 FYNNEI. The CDR3 is 12 amino acids. Amplification of TCR alpha and beta CDR3 regions from RNA used iRepertoire nested multiplex PCR. TCRdb reprocessed the multiplex PCR reads via MiXCR and lists one record per CDR3 protein. The table shows roughly 100,000 distinct CDR3 sequences, with about 30% occurring only once. This clonotype was observed a few times. The antigen is unknown. This TCR was sampled from a human donor with low-grade glioma or glioblastoma, undergoing nonglioma brain surgery, or in good health (not recorded which). The V call is TRBV2, the J call TRBJ2-5; TRBD2 agrees at 7 bases. The sample comprised glioma tissue, nonneoplastic brain tissue, or PBMCs (not recorded which). CDR3 nucleotide sequence: TGTGCCAGCCGGGGGGACCAAGAGACCCAGTACTTC. Protein sequence: CASRGDQETQYF.